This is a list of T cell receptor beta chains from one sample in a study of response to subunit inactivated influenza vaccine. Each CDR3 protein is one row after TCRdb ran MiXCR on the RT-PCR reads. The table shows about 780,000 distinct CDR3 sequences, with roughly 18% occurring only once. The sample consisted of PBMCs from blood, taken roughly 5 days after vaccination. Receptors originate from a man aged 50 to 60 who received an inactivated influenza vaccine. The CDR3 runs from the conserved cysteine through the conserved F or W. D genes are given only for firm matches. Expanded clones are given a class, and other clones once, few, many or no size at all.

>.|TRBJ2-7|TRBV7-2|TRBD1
TGTGCCAGCAGCTTTCCGACAGGGTTGGACGAGCAGTACTTC
CASSFPTGLDEQYF
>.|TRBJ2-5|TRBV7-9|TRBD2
TGTGCCAGCAGCTTAGCGCGACTAGCGGGAGTGGGGGAGACCCAGTACTTC
CASSLARLAGVGETQYF
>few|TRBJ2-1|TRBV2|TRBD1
TGTGCCAGCAGTTGGACAGGGGGTACCTACAATGAGCAGTTCTTC
CASSWTGGTYNEQFF
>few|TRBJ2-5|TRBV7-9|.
TGTGCCAGCAGCTTAGGGGGGGCCATTCGGGAGACCCAGTACTTC
CASSLGGAIRETQYF
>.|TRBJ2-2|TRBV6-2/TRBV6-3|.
TGTGCCAGCAGTTACTACCCCTTGGACCGCCTCAACACCGGGGAGCTGTTTTTT
CASSYYPLDRLNTGELFF
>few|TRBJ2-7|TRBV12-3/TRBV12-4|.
TGTGCCAGCAGTTTAACCAGCTTCTCCTACGAGCAGTACTTC
CASSLTSFSYEQYF
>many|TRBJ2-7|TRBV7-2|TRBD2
TGTGCCAGCAGCTTTAGCGGGGGGTCCTACGAGCAGTACTTC
CASSFSGGSYEQYF
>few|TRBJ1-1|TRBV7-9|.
TGTGCCAGCAGTATTGCTGGGGCGCGCACTGAAGCTTTCTTT
CASSIAGARTEAFF
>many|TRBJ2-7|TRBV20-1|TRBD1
TGCAGTGCTGAAAGACAGGGGGCATACGAGCAGTACTTC
CSAERQGAYEQYF
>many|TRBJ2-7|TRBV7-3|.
TGTGCCAGCAGCTCGGGAATTACAGGTTCCGAGCAGTACTTC
CASSSGITGSEQYF
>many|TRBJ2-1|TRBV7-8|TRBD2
TGTGCCAGCAGCCGCGGGGGGGCAATGTACAATGAGCAGTTCTTC
CASSRGGAMYNEQFF
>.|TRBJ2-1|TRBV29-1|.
TGCAGCGTTGAGAGAAGGGGGGGTTCCTACAATGAGCAGTTCTTC
CSVERRGGSYNEQFF
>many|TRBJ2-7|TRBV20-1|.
TGCAGTGCCGCCCTCCCGGGGGTCGAGCAGTACTTC
CSAALPGVEQYF
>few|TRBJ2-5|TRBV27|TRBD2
TGTGCCAGCAGTTTAGATTGGGGGGGACAAGAGACCCAGTACTTC
CASSLDWGGQETQYF
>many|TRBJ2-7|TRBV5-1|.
TGCGCCAGCAGCACCGGCACAGCCGTGGATAGCTACGAGCAGTACTTC
CASSTGTAVDSYEQYF
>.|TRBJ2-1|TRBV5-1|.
TGCGCCAGCAGCTCGATTCAGGGACTTTACAATGAGCAGTTCTTC
CASSSIQGLYNEQFF
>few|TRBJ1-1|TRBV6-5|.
TGTGCCAGCAGTTTAACAGGGTTTGGGGGGAACACTGAAGCTTTCTTT
CASSLTGFGGNTEAFF
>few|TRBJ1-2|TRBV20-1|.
TGCAGTGCAACAGACAGGCCAACTAACTATGGCTACACCTTC
CSATDRPTNYGYTF
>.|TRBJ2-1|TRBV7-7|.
TGTGCTAGCAGCCGGAACAACCGGGACCCCCAGTTCTTC
CASSRNNRDPQFF